These 27 T cell receptor beta chains share one sample of origin, sequenced in a study of cytomegalovirus exposure and HLA in healthy donors (dated 2017 in TCRdb). The protocol used for the library was the immunoSEQ multiplex PCR assay. For the multiplex PCR, a mixture combining 60 forward primers for TCR Vbeta segments and 13 reverse primers for TCR Jbeta segments was used. TCRdb provides this immuneACCESS table in a form limited to in-frame rearrangements. Some clones are lacking; in checked studies, under half of them reflect an unresolved V gene, and why the rest are absent is not known. In all, the sample holds some 170,000 clones, and over 70% of those were seen once. The ten largest clones capture around 3% of the sample. The material sequenced was PBMCs. The receptors come from a woman in her 50s in good health and CMV-seropositive.

The gene calls are TRBV21-1 and TRBJ2-7; the DNA was not compared with TRBD2, the D call given in the table. TRBV21-1 is marked as a pseudogene. The CDR3 is made up of 14 amino acids. CDR3: CASKVRGGGNEQYF. The CDR3 DNA follows: TGTGCCAGCAAGGTTAGAGGCGGGGGTAACGAGCAGTACTTC.

This clone was picked up a small number of times. The chain is built from TRBV6-5 and TRBJ1-5; 12 bases are a match to TRBD1. Trimming removed 6 bases from V and 2 bases from J; junction bases left unmatched: 2. Germline lookup yields CDR1 MNHEY and CDR2 SVGAGI. The CDR3 extends over 15 amino acids. CDR3 residues: CASRGTGGRNQPQHF. The CDR3 DNA follows: TGTGCCAGCAGGGGGACAGGGGGCCGCAATCAGCCCCAGCATTTT.

The V call is TRBV29-1, the J call TRBJ2-3; a possible D gene is TRBD1 (6 bases). Germline V gives CDR1 SQVTM, CDR2 ANQGSEA. The V gene lost 1 base and the J gene lost 3 bases, with 17 bases spanning the gap. There are 16 residues in the CDR3. The CDR3 protein is CSVEGGTGQITDTQYF. The CDR3, as DNA: TGCAGCGTTGAAGGGGGCACAGGGCAGATTACAGATACGCAGTATTTT.

The chain couples TRBV20-1 to TRBJ1-2, with a possible D match to TRBD1 (5 bases). V lost 6 bases, J lost 4 bases, and 9 bases lay in between. CDR1 is DFQATT and CDR2 is SNEGSKA in the germline V gene (reference sequence). This CDR3 spans 11 amino acids. The CDR3 region is CSAQTAYGYTF. The CDR3 DNA is TGCAGTGCCCAGACAGCCTATGGCTACACCTTC.

This clone was seen only a few times. The chain combines TRBV4-1 with TRBJ2-6; D gene ambiguous. The germline V gene has CDR1 MGHRA and CDR2 YSYEKL. V was cut by 0 bases and J by 2 bases, with 8 bases left in between. The CDR3 sequence is 16 residues long. The CDR3 DNA is TGCGCCAGCAGCCAAGATAGATCGGCTGGGGCCAACGTCCTGACTTTC. Translated, it gives CASSQDRSAGANVLTF.

As concerns this clone: One junction end does not reproduce the germline sequence, and a read error may be involved. Other DNA variants within this sample encode the same CDR3. The chain recombines TRBV6-4 with TRBJ2-2; a weak D match, TRBD2 (5 bases). The CDR3 length is 15 residues. CDR1 is MRHNA and CDR2 is SNTAGT in the germline V gene. CDR3 nucleotides: TGTGCCAGCAGTGACTCGAGGCGGCACACCGGGGAGCTATTTTTT. Encoded protein: CASSDSRRHTGELFF.

V and J are TRBV28 and TRBJ2-3, with 8 positions matching TRBD1. This CDR3 spans 16 amino acids. The germline V gene has CDR1 MDHEN and CDR2 SYDVKM. V lost 4 bases to trimming and J lost 1 base; unmatched junction nucleotides: 7. The CDR3 nucleotides are TGTGCCAGCAGTTCGCCGCAGGGGGCGGGCACAGATACGCAGTATTTT. Amino acids: CASSSPQGAGTDTQYF.

The count of this clone is one. V is TRBV7-9 and J is TRBJ1-5; possibly TRBD1 for D (6 bases). Deletions cut 5 bases from V and 5 bases from J, with 16 bases between. Germline CDR1 and CDR2: SEHNR and FQNEAQ (reference sequence). The CDR3 is 15 amino acids. CDR3 protein: CASSQTGAGDQPQHF. CDR3 sequence (DNA): TGTGCCAGCAGCCAAACGGGGGCGGGGGATCAGCCCCAGCATTTT. The full variable domain, rest sourced from reference TRBV7-9 and TRBJ1-5, is DTGVSQNPRHKITKRGQNVTFRCDPISEHNRLYWYRQTLGQGPEFLTYFQNEAQLEKSRLLSDRFSAERPKGSFSTLEIQRTEQGDSAMYLCASSQTGAGDQPQHFGDGTRLSIL.

The rearrangement uses TRBV7-9 and TRBJ1-2; 10 positions match TRBD1. In germline, CDR1 is SEHNR, CDR2 FQNEAQ (reference sequence). The CDR3 covers 15 residues. V shed 6 bases and J 7 bases; nucleotides not matched to a gene: 11. The CDR3 DNA reads as TGTGCCAGCAGTCCTCCGGGACAGGGGAATCGTGGCTACACCTTC. Residues: CASSPPGQGNRGYTF.

This clone was counted once. The rearrangement joins TRBV6-1 to TRBJ1-2; unclear D gene. Trimming removed 6 bases from V and 4 bases from J, with 12 bases in between. The CDR3 covers 13 residues. Germline loops: CDR1 MNHNS, CDR2 SASEGT. The CDR3 loop is CASRAFTLYGYTF. The DNA for the CDR3 is TGTGCCAGCAGGGCCTTTACCCTCTATGGCTACACCTTC.

The chain recombines TRBV29-1 with TRBJ2-5; 11 bases match TRBD1. The CDR3 covers 14 residues. Trimming removed 8 bases from V and 5 bases from J; junction bases left unmatched: 10. Germline loops: CDR1 SQVTM, CDR2 ANQGSEA. The CDR3 nucleotides read TGCAGCACGGAACCGGGACAGGGGGGCGAGACCCAGTACTTC. Protein: CSTEPGQGGETQYF.

The chain is built from TRBV11-2 and TRBJ1-4; TRBD1 might be the D (6 bases). The CDR3 has 15 amino acids. Germline-derived CDR1 and CDR2 are SGHAT and FQNNGV. Trimming left V 3 bases short and J 2 bases short, with 10 bases between. CDR3 region: CASSFEDSTNEKLFF. In nucleotides, the CDR3 is TGTGCCAGCAGCTTTGAGGACAGCACTAATGAAAAACTGTTTTTT.

This clone was recorded once. The CDR3, as DNA: TGTGCCAGCAGCGTCCGACTAGCGGGGGGGCAGGATACGCAGTATTTT. Protein: CASSVRLAGGQDTQYF. The chain combines TRBV9 with TRBJ2-3; 14 positions match TRBD2. The V gene's germline CDR1 is SGDLS and CDR2 YYNGEE. J lost 6 bases, V lost 2 bases, and 5 bases had no gene match. The CDR3 consists of 16 residues.

In this sample, this clone turned up a few times. The gene calls are TRBV6-6 and TRBJ2-7, with D perhaps matching TRBD2 (6 bases). This CDR3 has 14 amino acids. The ends were cut back, 2 bases at V and 3 bases at J, with 11 bases in the middle. Germline V gives CDR1 MNHNY, CDR2 SVGAGI (reference sequence). The chain's CDR3 is CASSYRREGYEQYF. CDR3 coding DNA: TGTGCCAGCAGTTACCGGAGGGAAGGCTACGAGCAGTACTTC.

This clone was observed a handful of times. The chain recombines TRBV2 with TRBJ2-5; 7 nucleotides align to TRBD1. This CDR3 is 13 amino acids long. The germline gives CDR1 SNHLY, CDR2 FYNNEI. V was pared by 8 bases and J by 2 bases, with 5 bases of the junction left unmatched. CDR3 region: CASQGDTQETQYF. As DNA, the CDR3 is TGTGCCAGCCAGGGGGACACTCAAGAGACCCAGTACTTC.

The V gene is TRBV5-4, the J gene TRBJ1-3; possible D gene TRBD1, 5 bases. This CDR3 spans 15 amino acids. V was clipped by 4 bases and J by 0 bases, with 11 bases between them. Germline CDR1 reads SGHNT; CDR2 reads YYREEE (reference sequence). The chain's CDR3 is CASSPSGNSGNTIYF. Here the CDR3 DNA reads TGTGCCAGCAGCCCTTCAGGGAACTCTGGAAACACCATATATTTT. Looking up the rest from reference TRBV5-4 and TRBJ1-3 gives the full variable domain: ETGVTQSPTHLIKTRGQQVTLRCSSQSGHNTVSWYQQALGQGPQFIFQYYREEENGRGNFPPRFSGLQFPNYSSELNVNALELDDSALYLCASSPSGNSGNTIYFGEGSWLTVV.

This clone has just a few counts. The chain couples TRBV5-4 to TRBJ2-2, with 8 bases fitting TRBD2. V was pared by 4 bases and J by 4 bases, with 15 bases of the junction left unmatched. The germline V gene has CDR1 SGHNT and CDR2 YYREEE (reference sequence). The CDR3 sequence is 18 residues long. The CDR3 region is CASSQGRRGGWGTGELFF. CDR3 sequence (DNA): TGTGCCAGCAGCCAGGGGCGACGGGGGGGCTGGGGCACCGGGGAGCTGTTTTTT.

The chain combines TRBV4-1 with TRBJ1-2; D ambiguous. This CDR3 spans 15 amino acids. With 0 bases removed from V and 2 bases from J, the gap between germline ends came to 10 bases. Germline CDR1 reads MGHRA; CDR2 reads YSYEKL. CDR3 nucleotides: TGCGCCAGCAGCCAAGAGGGCCGGATAAACTATGGCTACACCTTC. Translating it yields CASSQEGRINYGYTF.

This clone turned up a few times. A read error may produce the germline difference seen at one junction end. V is TRBV7-9 and J is TRBJ1-4; 7 bases agree with TRBD1. Germline V lookup: CDR1 SEHNR, CDR2 FQNEAQ (reference sequence). The CDR3 covers 16 residues. DNA of the CDR3: TGTTCCAGCAGCTTTACAGGGGAGACAACTAATGAAAAACTGTTTTTT. Its protein product is CSSSFTGETTNEKLFF. Drawing the rest from reference TRBV7-9 and TRBJ1-4, the complete variable domain is DTGVSQNPRHKITKRGQNVTFRCDPISEHNRLYWYRQTLGQGPEFLTYFQNEAQLEKSRLLSDRFSAERPKGSFSTLEIQRTEQGDSAMYLCSSSFTGETTNEKLFFGSGTQLSVL.

This clone came up a few times. The chain carries TRBV5-1 and TRBJ2-1, with D maybe TRBD1 (6 bases). There are 14 residues in the CDR3. V was trimmed by 7 bases and J by 9 bases, leaving 20 bases between them. The germline V gene has CDR1 SGHRS and CDR2 YFSETQ. The CDR3 DNA sequence: TGCGCCAGCGACGAAGTAGGGGACAAGAGTGAGCAGTTCTTC. Residues: CASDEVGDKSEQFF.

The rearrangement links TRBV2 to TRBJ2-3; D might be TRBD1 (6 bases). Germline assignment: CDR1 SNHLY and CDR2 FYNNEI. The CDR3 consists of 14 residues. V dropped 4 bases and J dropped 5 bases, with 13 bases sitting between them. The CDR3 coding sequence is TGTGCCAGCAGTGTAAACCCACAGGGAGATACGCAGTATTTT. Translating it yields CASSVNPQGDTQYF.

This chain links TRBV7-9 with TRBJ1-1; 10 nucleotides match TRBD1. Looked up from germline, CDR1 is SEHNR and CDR2 is FQNEAQ (reference sequence). V gave up 5 bases and J gave up 1 base; unmatched junction bases: 13. There are 18 residues in the CDR3. The CDR3: CASSPRRDRGTTNTEAFF. In DNA form, the CDR3 reads TGTGCCAGCAGCCCGAGGCGGGACAGGGGAACTACGAACACTGAAGCTTTCTTT.

The J gene is TRBJ1-4, the V gene TRBV5-1, with D possibly matching TRBD1 (5 bases). Germline V gene sequence: CDR1 SGHRS, CDR2 YFSETQ. With 2 bases removed from V and 6 bases from J, the gap between germline ends came to 8 bases. The CDR3 spans 13 residues. The CDR3 here is CASSFGTDEKLFF. For the CDR3, the DNA is TGCGCCAGCAGCTTCGGGACTGATGAAAAACTGTTTTTT.

The rearrangement joins TRBV18 to TRBJ1-6, with 9 bases matching TRBD1. The CDR3 is made up of 14 amino acids. The germline gives CDR1 KGHSH, CDR2 LQKENI. V trimming: 3 bases; J trimming: 9 bases; junction bases outside the gene matches: 3. For the CDR3, the DNA is TGTGCCAGCTCACCGGGACAGGGATCTTCACCCCTCCACTTT. Protein: CASSPGQGSSPLHF.

This rearrangement joins TRBV25-1 to TRBJ2-3; 14 bases agree with TRBD2. Germline trimming cut 2 bases from V and 10 bases from J; bases unmatched to any gene: 14. This CDR3 contains 18 residues. The germline V gene encodes CDR1 MGHDK and CDR2 SYGVNS. The CDR3 nucleotides read TGTGCCAGCAGTGAACCCTTAGGACTAGCGGGGGGCACAGGGGCGCAGTATTTT. Translated: CASSEPLGLAGGTGAQYF.

This sequence joins TRBV19 and TRBJ2-3; unclear D gene. This CDR3 has 13 amino acids. Germline-derived CDR1 and CDR2 are LNHDA and SQIVND (reference sequence). V lost 3 bases to trimming and J lost 2 bases, with 6 bases between them. The CDR3 here is CASSIPPTDTQYF. Written as DNA, the CDR3 is TGTGCCAGTAGTATCCCTCCCACAGATACGCAGTATTTT. Full variable domain (remainder filled in from reference TRBV19 and TRBJ2-3): DGGITQSPKYLFRKEGQNVTLSCEQNLNHDAMYWYRQDPGQGLRLIYYSQIVNDFQKGDIAEGYSVSREKKESFPLTVTSAQKNPTAFYLCASSIPPTDTQYFGPGTRLTVL.

A note on this clone: One end of the junction fails to match germline, which may point to a read error. The chain carries TRBV7-3 and TRBJ2-2, with no clear D. The CDR3 loop spans 14 amino acids. Germline V gene lookup returns CDR1 SGHTA and CDR2 FQGTGA. The CDR3 region is CASRLNPAAGELFF. DNA for the CDR3: TGTGCCAGCAGATTAAACCCCGCAGCCGGGGAGCTGTTTTTT.